One and the same sample provided the 27 T cell receptor beta chains below, sequenced in a study of control samples from healthy donors and cancer patients. TCRdb's copy holds only in-frame clones and misses some; the assay was immunoSEQ multiplex PCR. The table lists about 120,000 clones, 70% to 90% of them singletons, with under 2.5% in the top ten. The specimen sequenced was blood. These receptors all come from a woman aged 65 to 85 in good health.

The V call is TRBV7-9, the J call TRBJ1-1; D call uncertain. V was trimmed by 1 base and J by 11 bases, leaving 11 bases between them. Per germline, CDR1 SEHNR and CDR2 FQNEAQ (reference sequence). There are 12 residues in the CDR3. CDR3 in amino acids: CASSLVGQEAFF. The DNA of the CDR3 is TGTGCCAGCAGCTTAGTGGGCCAGGAGGCTTTCTTT.

Notes on this clone: The sample has other DNA sequences that encode this CDR3 too. CDR3 amino acids: CASSERSYGYTF. CDR3 bases: TGTGCCAGCAGTGAGAGGAGCTATGGCTACACCTTC. This chain uses TRBV2 with TRBJ1-2; no definite D call. The CDR3 has 12 amino acids. CDR1 is SNHLY, CDR2 FYNNEI, per germline. The V and J ends lost 3 bases and 4 bases respectively, with 6 bases between them.

CDR3 in amino acids: CASSLWPLGRENTGELFF. CDR3 DNA sequence: TGTGCCAGCAGTTTATGGCCTCTAGGGCGGGAGAACACCGGGGAGCTGTTTTTT. J is TRBJ2-2 and V is TRBV27, with D possibly being TRBD2 (6 bases). The germline V gene encodes CDR1 MNHEY and CDR2 SMNVEV (reference sequence). The CDR3 has 18 amino acids. Between the trimmed V and J ends, which lost 1 base and 1 base, there was a span of 16 bases.

This chain joins TRBV5-1 and TRBJ1-2; D ambiguous. The V and J ends lost 1 base and 4 bases respectively, with 8 bases between them. The length of the CDR3 is 13 residues. Per the germline V gene, CDR1 is SGHRS and CDR2 is YFSETQ. CDR3 protein: CASSLIGSYGYTF. The CDR3 region has the DNA TGCGCCAGCAGCTTGATAGGCAGCTATGGCTACACCTTC.

The chain employs TRBV24-1 and TRBJ1-1, with 11 bases identical to TRBD1. V shed 7 bases and J 7 bases; nucleotides not matched to a gene: 4. CDR3 size: 13 residues. Germline CDR1 and CDR2: KGHDR and SFDVKD. DNA of the CDR3: TGTGCCACCAGGGGACAGGGGGTGGGTGAAGCTTTCTTT. Translation: CATRGQGVGEAFF.

This chain joins TRBV7-2 and TRBJ2-2; 10 bases fit TRBD1. Unmatched junction bases numbered 8, after V lost 5 bases and J lost 5 bases. Germline loops: CDR1 SGHTA, CDR2 FQGNSA. This CDR3 spans 16 amino acids. This chain's CDR3 is CASSGRDRGSTGELFF. The CDR3 bases are TGTGCCAGCAGCGGCCGGGACAGGGGATCGACCGGGGAGCTGTTTTTT.

The chain couples TRBV12-3 or TRBV12-4 to TRBJ1-2; D is perhaps TRBD1 (6 bases). Trimming removed 6 bases from V and 3 bases from J, with 11 bases in between. The CDR3 length is 13 residues. This CDR3 reads CASRGGEYYGYTF. The CDR3 DNA follows: TGTGCCAGCAGAGGGGGGGAGTACTATGGCTACACCTTC.

The J gene is TRBJ1-2, the V gene TRBV6-5; 9 bases are a match to TRBD1. The CDR3 length is 13 residues. V lost 6 bases, J lost 5 bases, and 4 bases stayed unmatched. Germline V gene data show CDR1 as MNHEY and CDR2 as SVGAGI. CDR3 nucleotide sequence: TGTGCCAGCAGAGACAGGGGGAAATATGGCTACACCTTC. It encodes CASRDRGKYGYTF.

DNA for the CDR3: TGTGCCAGTAGTATGTTGGGGGGTGGAAACACCATATATTTT. Protein product: CASSMLGGGNTIYF. The chain links TRBV19 to TRBJ1-3; a possible D gene is TRBD1 (5 bases). The germline V gene has CDR1 LNHDA and CDR2 SQIVND (reference sequence). Trimming took off 3 bases at V and 3 bases at J, with 9 bases between the two ends. The CDR3 has 14 residues.

V gene TRBV5-1 combines with J gene TRBJ2-5, with D perhaps matching TRBD1 or TRBD2 (6 bases each). The CDR3 extends over 14 amino acids. V was shortened by 4 bases and J by 5 bases, with 15 bases between the two germline ends. The germline V gene has CDR1 SGHRS and CDR2 YFSETQ. The CDR3 loop is CASSRDGGRETQYF. DNA for the CDR3: TGCGCCAGCAGCCGGGATGGGGGGCGGGAGACCCAGTACTTC.

This sequence joins TRBV20-1 and TRBJ2-5; 9 nucleotides match TRBD2. Germline assignment: CDR1 DFQATT and CDR2 SNEGSKA (reference sequence). CDR3 length: 17 residues. With V trimmed by 3 bases and J by 5 bases, 16 bases remained unmatched. CDR3 region: CSASRLAGTGGWETQYF. The CDR3 coding sequence is TGCAGTGCTAGTAGGCTAGCGGGGACGGGTGGTTGGGAGACCCAGTACTTC.

J is TRBJ2-2 and V is TRBV19; 7 bases agree with TRBD1. The CDR3 covers 14 residues. Per germline, CDR1 LNHDA and CDR2 SQIVND (reference sequence). Losses at the gene ends were 5 bases for V and 4 bases for J; bases not matched to a gene: 4. The CDR3 region is CASSPRTGTGELFF. CDR3 nucleotides: TGTGCCAGTAGTCCCCGGACAGGCACCGGGGAGCTGTTTTTT.

The chain has TRBV7-2 and TRBJ2-1; D not resolved. Between the trimmed V and J ends, which lost 2 bases and 10 bases, there was a span of 15 bases. This CDR3 comprises 14 residues. Germline-derived CDR1 and CDR2 are SGHTA and FQGNSA. DNA of the CDR3: TGTGCCAGCAGCTTATTGAGAGGTGCGGTGGAGCAGTTCTTC. Translation: CASSLLRGAVEQFF.

The chain couples TRBV7-2 to TRBJ1-6; D unclear. Trimming removed 5 bases at V and 7 bases at J, with 15 bases between. From germline, CDR1 is SGHTA and CDR2 FQGNSA. The CDR3 has 15 residues. CDR3 nucleotide sequence: TGTGCCAGCAGCCAGGTCCCTATTGGGAATTCACCCCTCCACTTT. It yields the protein CASSQVPIGNSPLHF.

The chain links TRBV4-1 to TRBJ2-7; TRBD2 might be the D (5 bases). With 4 bases removed from V and 0 bases from J, the gap between germline ends came to 10 bases. This CDR3 is built from 14 residues. The germline gives CDR1 MGHRA, CDR2 YSYEKL. As DNA, the CDR3 is TGCGCCAGCAGCCGGGAGACACTCTCCTACGAGCAGTACTTC. It translates to CASSRETLSYEQYF.

This clone has only one observation. The J gene is TRBJ1-1, the V gene TRBV7-9; 11 bases are shared with TRBD1. V gave up 5 bases and J gave up 4 bases; unmatched junction bases: 6. In germline, CDR1 is SEHNR, CDR2 FQNEAQ (reference sequence). The CDR3 has 15 residues. The CDR3 spells CASSPTGTGGTEAFF. The CDR3 DNA reads TGTGCCAGCAGCCCGACCGGGACAGGGGGCACTGAAGCTTTCTTT.

This clone was observed a handful of times. The chain carries TRBV14 and TRBJ1-2, with D perhaps TRBD1 (5 bases). The CDR3 is 12 amino acids. V was clipped by 6 bases and J by 4 bases, with 9 bases between them. The germline V gene has CDR1 SGHDN and CDR2 FVKESK. The CDR3 coding sequence is TGTGCCAGCAGTAGGGACCGCTATGGCTACACCTTC. Its translation: CASSRDRYGYTF.

This chain connects TRBV21-1 to TRBJ2-5; the D call in the table, TRBD2, was not verified against the DNA. TRBV21-1 is tagged as a pseudogene. The CDR3 has 14 amino acids. CDR3 protein: CASNDPRVAETQYF. CDR3 DNA: TGTGCCAGCAACGACCCCCGGGTTGCGGAGACCCAGTACTTC.

This clone has a single count. The V call is TRBV29-1, the J call TRBJ2-3, with D tentatively TRBD2 (6 bases). CDR1 and CDR2 from the germline V gene are SQVTM and ANQGSEA. Trimming took off 3 bases at V and 4 bases at J, with 8 bases between the two ends. This CDR3 region has 12 residues. This chain's CDR3 is CSVDGSADTQYF. Here the CDR3 DNA reads TGCAGCGTTGACGGGAGTGCAGATACGCAGTATTTT.

This rearrangement joins TRBV2 to TRBJ2-1; D ambiguous. The CDR3 loop spans 12 amino acids. Germline-derived CDR1 and CDR2 are SNHLY and FYNNEI. Between the trimmed V and J ends, which lost 5 bases and 6 bases, there was a span of 8 bases. CDR3 sequence (DNA): TGTGCCAGCAGTTGGACCCTCAATGAGCAGTTCTTC. It specifies CASSWTLNEQFF.

The chain recombines TRBV5-1 with TRBJ1-1, with D hard to call. Germline loops: CDR1 SGHRS, CDR2 YFSETQ. Trimming left V 4 bases short and J 3 bases short, with 13 bases between. The CDR3 runs to 14 residues. The CDR3 nucleotides are TGCGCCAGCAGCCCCCCTGGACGGTACACTGAAGCTTTCTTT. Protein product: CASSPPGRYTEAFF.

V usage is TRBV27 and J usage is TRBJ1-1; D is undetermined. V was clipped by 5 bases and J by 6 bases, with 13 bases between them. CDR1 and CDR2 (germline): MNHEY, SMNVEV (reference sequence). This CDR3 comprises 13 residues. This CDR3 reads CASSISGEAEAFF. As DNA, the CDR3 is TGTGCCAGCAGTATCAGCGGGGAGGCTGAAGCTTTCTTT.

V gene TRBV27 combines with J gene TRBJ1-5, with D hard to call. CDR3 length equals 14 residues. The V end was cut by 6 bases, the J end by 1 base, with 10 bases between. The germline V gene encodes CDR1 MNHEY and CDR2 SMNVEV (reference sequence). The CDR3: CASRTGGSNQPQHF. CDR3 sequence (DNA): TGTGCCAGCAGGACGGGAGGGAGCAATCAGCCCCAGCATTTT.

This chain connects TRBV11-3 to TRBJ2-3, with D perhaps matching TRBD1 or TRBD2 (5 bases each). The germline V and J ends were trimmed by 5 bases and 4 bases, with 13 bases remaining between them. Looked up from germline, CDR1 is SGHNT and CDR2 is YENEEA. The CDR3 length is 14 residues. The CDR3 DNA reads TGTGCCAGCAGCGTGAGTCGGGGCGCAGATACGCAGTATTTT. Protein sequence: CASSVSRGADTQYF. The complete variable domain, with remaining parts taken from reference TRBV11-3 and TRBJ2-3, reads EAGVVQSPRYKIIEKKQPVAFWCNPISGHNTLYWYLQNLGQGPELLIRYENEEAVDDSQLPKDRFSAERLKGVDSTLKIQPAELGDSAVYLCASSVSRGADTQYFGPGTRLTVL.

This chain links TRBV3-1 (or the pseudogene TRBV3-2) with TRBJ1-1; D gene ambiguous. The CDR3 is made up of 13 amino acids. Germline V lookup: CDR1 LGHDT, CDR2 YNNKEL (reference sequence). Trimming shortened V by 4 bases and J by 0 bases, and 6 bases separated the two germline ends. The CDR3 DNA reads as TGTGCCAGCAGCCCTCGGGTGAACACTGAAGCTTTCTTT. Protein: CASSPRVNTEAFF.

J is TRBJ2-2 and V is TRBV5-1; 14 bases agree with TRBD2. Germline trimming cut 5 bases from V and 2 bases from J; bases unmatched to any gene: 14. The V gene's germline CDR1 is SGHRS and CDR2 YFSETQ. The length of the CDR3 is 20 residues. The CDR3 protein is CASSRLGQGTSGGNTGELFF. Written as DNA, the CDR3 is TGCGCCAGCAGTCGCTTGGGGCAAGGGACTAGCGGGGGAAACACCGGGGAGCTGTTTTTT. The full variable domain, with the rest looked up from reference TRBV5-1 and TRBJ2-2, is KAGVTQTPRYLIKTRGQQVTLSCSPISGHRSVSWYQQTPGQGLQFLFEYFSETQRNKGNFPGRFSGRQFSNSRSEMNVSTLELGDSALYLCASSRLGQGTSGGNTGELFFGEGSRLTVL.

The chain uses TRBV5-8 and TRBJ1-2; 9 nucleotides line up with TRBD1. After removal of 5 bases from V and 2 bases from J, the junction contained 7 bases not matched to a gene. The CDR3 length is 15 residues. The germline V gene has CDR1 SGHTS and CDR2 YDEGEE. CDR3 coding DNA: TGTGCCAGCAGTTTCCCGGGACAGGGAAACTATGGCTACACCTTC. Its protein is CASSFPGQGNYGYTF.